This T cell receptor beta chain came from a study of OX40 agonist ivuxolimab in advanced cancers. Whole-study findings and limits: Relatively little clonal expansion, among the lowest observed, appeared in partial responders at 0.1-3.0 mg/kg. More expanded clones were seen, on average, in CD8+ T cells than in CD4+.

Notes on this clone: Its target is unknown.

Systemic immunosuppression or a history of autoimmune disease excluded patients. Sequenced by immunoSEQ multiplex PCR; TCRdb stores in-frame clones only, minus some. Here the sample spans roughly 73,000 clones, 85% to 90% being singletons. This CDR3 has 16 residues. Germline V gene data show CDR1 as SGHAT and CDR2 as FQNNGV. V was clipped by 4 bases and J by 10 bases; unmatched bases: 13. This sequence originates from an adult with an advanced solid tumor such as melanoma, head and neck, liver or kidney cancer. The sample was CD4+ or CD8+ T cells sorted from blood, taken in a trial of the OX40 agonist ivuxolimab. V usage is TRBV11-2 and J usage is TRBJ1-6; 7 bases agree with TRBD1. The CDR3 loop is CASSSLLGRGESPLHF. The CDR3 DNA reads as TGTGCCAGCAGCTCCCTCCTAGGCAGGGGGGAATCACCCCTCCACTTT.